Shown below are 13 T cell receptor beta chains from a single sample sequenced in a study of blood T cell repertoires in COVID-19. TCRdb's table, derived via immunoSEQ multiplex PCR, lists solely in-frame clones and lacks some. The table includes 200,000 to 300,000 clones, approximately 80% detected once. The source material was peripheral blood. Receptor source: a man between 60 and 75 years old with acute or convalescent COVID-19.

This rearrangement joins TRBV27 to TRBJ2-7; a weak D match, TRBD1 (6 bases). The V and J ends lost 10 bases and 0 bases respectively, with 16 bases between them. The CDR3 runs to 14 residues. Germline CDR1 reads MNHEY; CDR2 reads SMNVEV (reference sequence). CDR3 in amino acids: CATLETGHSYEQYF. CDR3 nucleotides: TGTGCCACTCTGGAGACAGGCCACTCCTACGAGCAGTACTTC.

This clone was found a few times. J is TRBJ2-2 and V is TRBV28; tentatively, D is TRBD2 (5 bases). The ends were cut back, 5 bases at V and 1 base at J, with 5 bases in the middle. This CDR3 spans 13 amino acids. The V gene's germline CDR1 is MDHEN and CDR2 SYDVKM. The CDR3 sequence is CASSGGNTGELFF. The CDR3 DNA is TGTGCCAGCAGTGGAGGGAACACCGGGGAGCTGTTTTTT.

The V and J genes are TRBV10-3 and TRBJ1-6; possibly TRBD1 for D (5 bases). V lost 3 bases, J lost 4 bases, and 10 bases lay in between. Germline assignment: CDR1 ENHRY and CDR2 SYGVKD. The CDR3 is made up of 15 amino acids. The CDR3 loop is CAISESTGYNSPLHF. CDR3 nucleotides: TGTGCCATCAGTGAAAGTACAGGATATAATTCACCCCTCCACTTT.

This rearrangement joins TRBV10-3 to TRBJ1-5; D gene ambiguous. Trimming stripped 4 bases from V and 5 bases from J, with 12 bases between. Germline CDR1 reads ENHRY; CDR2 reads SYGVKD. This CDR3 is built from 14 residues. CDR3 nucleotides: TGTGCCATCAGTGGTGCCTTGAGGGATCAGCCCCAGCATTTT. It specifies CAISGALRDQPQHF.

In this sample, this clone turned up a few times. The genes are TRBV5-8 and TRBJ1-5; D is unclear. Germline-derived CDR1 and CDR2 are SGHTS and YDEGEE. With 0 bases removed from V and 0 bases from J, the gap between germline ends came to 7 bases. The CDR3 has 15 residues. The CDR3 DNA reads as TGTGCCAGCAGCTTGGGAGGGTATAGCAATCAGCCCCAGCATTTT. It specifies CASSLGGYSNQPQHF.

This clone was seen a few times. The genes are TRBV9 and TRBJ2-1, with TRBD2 identical over 8 bases. The CDR3 has 17 residues. Germline-derived CDR1 and CDR2 are SGDLS and YYNGEE. V was pared by 0 bases and J by 6 bases, with 11 bases of the junction left unmatched. CDR3 residues: CASSVGGVVAGTNEQFF. The DNA of the CDR3 is TGTGCCAGCAGCGTAGGAGGGGTGGTAGCGGGAACCAATGAGCAGTTCTTC.

The chain recombines TRBV7-9 with TRBJ2-1; weak D call: TRBD2 (6 bases). The germline V and J ends were trimmed by 4 bases and 0 bases, with 19 bases remaining between them. The CDR3 loop spans 18 amino acids. The germline gives CDR1 SEHNR, CDR2 FQNEAQ (reference sequence). The DNA for the CDR3 is TGTGCCAGCAGCTCCCGGGGTAGTAGCGGAAGCTCCTACAATGAGCAGTTCTTC. This gives the protein CASSSRGSSGSSYNEQFF.

This chain uses TRBV7-3 with TRBJ2-7; TRBD2 agrees at 10 bases. V gave up 6 bases and J gave up 2 bases; unmatched junction bases: 7. The germline CDR1 and CDR2 sequences are SGHTA and FQGTGA. The CDR3 length is 15 residues. CDR3 in DNA: TGTGCCAGCAGGGAAAATAGCGGGGGGACCTACGAGCAGTACTTC. As protein: CASRENSGGTYEQYF.

The chain is built from TRBV3-1 (or the pseudogene TRBV3-2) and TRBJ2-3; D unclear. Germline CDR1 is LGHDT and CDR2 is YNNKEL (reference sequence). V dropped 4 bases and J dropped 5 bases, with 13 bases sitting between them. This CDR3 has 14 residues. The CDR3: CASSLKSSGDTQYF. The CDR3 DNA is TGTGCCAGCAGCCTAAAGTCCTCCGGAGATACGCAGTATTTT.

This chain joins TRBV27 and TRBJ1-6; D is perhaps TRBD1 (6 bases). Trimming removed 5 bases at V and 7 bases at J, with 15 bases between. The CDR3 runs to 15 residues. Germline CDR1 MNHEY, CDR2 SMNVEV (reference sequence). The DNA for the CDR3 is TGTGCCAGCAGTCCCCTCGGGGGGGGCAATTCACCCCTCCACTTT. Its protein product is CASSPLGGGNSPLHF.

This clone came up once. The rearrangement joins TRBV7-6 to TRBJ2-1; the match to TRBD2 covers 15 bases. The CDR3 is 18 amino acids. Germline trimming cut 1 base from V and 8 bases from J; bases unmatched to any gene: 9. The germline CDR1 and CDR2 sequences are SGHVS and FNYEAQ. The CDR3 coding sequence is TGTGCCAGCAGCTTAGAGCGCCGGACTAGCGGGAGGGCCGATGAGCAGTTCTTC. Translating it yields CASSLERRTSGRADEQFF. The variable domain in full, with the rest retrieved from reference TRBV7-6 and TRBJ2-1, is GAGVSQSPRYKVTKRGQDVALRCDPISGHVSLYWYRQALGQGPEFLTYFNYEAQQDKSGLPNDRFSAERPEGSISTLTIQRTEQRDSAMYRCASSLERRTSGRADEQFFGPGTRLTVL.

The genes are TRBV9 and TRBJ2-1, with TRBD1 matching over 7 bases. This CDR3 is built from 14 residues. V was clipped by 6 bases and J by 7 bases; unmatched bases: 10. CDR1 is SGDLS, CDR2 YYNGEE, per germline. The CDR3 loop reads CASTRGQAANEQFF. The CDR3 DNA is TGTGCCAGCACCAGAGGACAGGCCGCAAATGAGCAGTTCTTC. Based on the CDR3 plus reference TRBV9 and TRBJ2-1, the full variable domain is DSGVTQTPKHLITATGQRVTLRCSPRSGDLSVYWYQQSLDQGLQFLIQYYNGEERAKGNILERFSAQQFPDLHSELNLSSLELGDSALYFCASTRGQAANEQFFGPGTRLTVL.

The rearrangement links TRBV30 to TRBJ2-3, with TRBD2 matching over 9 bases. CDR1 is GTSNPN and CDR2 is SVGIG in the germline V gene (reference sequence). After removal of 3 bases from V and 5 bases from J, the junction contained 6 bases not matched to a gene. This CDR3 has 14 residues. The CDR3 coding sequence is TGTGCCTGGAGGAGGGGACTAGCAGGAGATACGCAGTATTTT. Translated, it gives CAWRRGLAGDTQYF.